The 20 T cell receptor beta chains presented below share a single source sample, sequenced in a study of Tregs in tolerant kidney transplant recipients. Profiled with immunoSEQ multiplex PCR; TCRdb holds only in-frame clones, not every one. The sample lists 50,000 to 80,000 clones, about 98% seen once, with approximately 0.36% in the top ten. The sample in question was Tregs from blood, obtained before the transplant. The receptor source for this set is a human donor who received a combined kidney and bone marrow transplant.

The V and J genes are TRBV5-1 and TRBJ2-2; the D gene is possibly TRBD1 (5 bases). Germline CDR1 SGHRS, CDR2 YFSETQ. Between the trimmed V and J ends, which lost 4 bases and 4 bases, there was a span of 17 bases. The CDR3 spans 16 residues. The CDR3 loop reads CASSRLSQGRTGELFF. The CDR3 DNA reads TGCGCCAGCAGCAGGTTATCCCAGGGCCGCACCGGGGAGCTGTTTTTT.

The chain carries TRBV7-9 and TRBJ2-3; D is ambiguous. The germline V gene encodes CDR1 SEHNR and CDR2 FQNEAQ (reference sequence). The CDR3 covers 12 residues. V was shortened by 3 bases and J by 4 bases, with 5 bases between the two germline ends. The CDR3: CASSFFSDTQYF. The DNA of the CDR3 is TGTGCCAGCAGCTTCTTCTCAGATACGCAGTATTTT.

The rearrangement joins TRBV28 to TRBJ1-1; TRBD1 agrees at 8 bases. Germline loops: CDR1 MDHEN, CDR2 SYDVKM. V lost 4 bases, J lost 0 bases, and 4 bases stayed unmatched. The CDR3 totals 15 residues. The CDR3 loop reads CASSSLDRVNTEAFF. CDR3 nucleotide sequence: TGTGCCAGCAGTTCCCTGGACAGGGTGAACACTGAAGCTTTCTTT. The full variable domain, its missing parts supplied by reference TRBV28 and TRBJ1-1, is DVKVTQSSRYLVKRTGEKVFLECVQDMDHENMFWYRQDPGLGLRLIYFSYDVKMKEKGDIPEGYSVSREKKERFSLILESASTNQTSMYLCASSSLDRVNTEAFFGQGTRLTVV.

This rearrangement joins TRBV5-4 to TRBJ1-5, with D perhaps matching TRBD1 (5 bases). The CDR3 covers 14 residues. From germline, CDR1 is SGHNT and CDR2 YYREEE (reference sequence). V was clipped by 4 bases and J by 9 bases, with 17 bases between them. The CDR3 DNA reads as TGTGCCAGCAGCAAGAAGGAGGGGCCTGGGCCCCAGCATTTT. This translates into CASSKKEGPGPQHF.

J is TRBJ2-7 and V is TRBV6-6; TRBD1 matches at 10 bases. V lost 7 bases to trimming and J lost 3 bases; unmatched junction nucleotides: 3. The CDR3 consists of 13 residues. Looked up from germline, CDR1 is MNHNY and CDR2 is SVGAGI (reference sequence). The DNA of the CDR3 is TGTGCCAGCACCCGGACAGGGGGCTACGAGCAGTACTTC. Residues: CASTRTGGYEQYF.

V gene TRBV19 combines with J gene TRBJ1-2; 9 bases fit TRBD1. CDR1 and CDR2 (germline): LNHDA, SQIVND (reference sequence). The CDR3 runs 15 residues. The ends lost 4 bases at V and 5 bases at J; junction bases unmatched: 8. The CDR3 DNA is TGTGCCAGTAGTACCCTAACCGGGACAGGGTATGGCTACACCTTC. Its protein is CASSTLTGTGYGYTF.

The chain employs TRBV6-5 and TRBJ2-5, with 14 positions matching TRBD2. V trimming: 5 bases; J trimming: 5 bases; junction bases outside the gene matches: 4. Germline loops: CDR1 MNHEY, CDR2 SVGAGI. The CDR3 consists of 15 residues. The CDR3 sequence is CASSKGLAGVETQYF. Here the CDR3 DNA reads TGTGCCAGCAGTAAGGGACTAGCGGGGGTGGAGACCCAGTACTTC.

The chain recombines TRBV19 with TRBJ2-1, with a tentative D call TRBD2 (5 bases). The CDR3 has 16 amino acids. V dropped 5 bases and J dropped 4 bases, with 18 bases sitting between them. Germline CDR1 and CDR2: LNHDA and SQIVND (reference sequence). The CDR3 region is CASSPLGPRGYNEQFF. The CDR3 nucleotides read TGTGCCAGTAGTCCCCTTGGCCCGCGCGGGTACAATGAGCAGTTCTTC.

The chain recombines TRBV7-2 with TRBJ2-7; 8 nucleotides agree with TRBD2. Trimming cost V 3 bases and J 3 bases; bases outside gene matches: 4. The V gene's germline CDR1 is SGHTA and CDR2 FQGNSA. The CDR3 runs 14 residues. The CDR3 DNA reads TGTGCCAGCAGCTTTAGAAGCGGGGGCTACGAGCAGTACTTC. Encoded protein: CASSFRSGGYEQYF.

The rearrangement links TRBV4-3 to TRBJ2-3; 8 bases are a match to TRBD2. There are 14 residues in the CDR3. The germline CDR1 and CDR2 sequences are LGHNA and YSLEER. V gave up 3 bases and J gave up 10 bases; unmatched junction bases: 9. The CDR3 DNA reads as TGCGCCAGCAGCCACTATCGGGGGACTAGATCGCAGTATTTT. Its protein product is CASSHYRGTRSQYF.

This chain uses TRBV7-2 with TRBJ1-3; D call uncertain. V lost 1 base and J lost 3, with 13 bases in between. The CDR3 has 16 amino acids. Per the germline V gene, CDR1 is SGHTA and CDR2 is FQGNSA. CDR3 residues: CASSLGAPRVGNTIYF. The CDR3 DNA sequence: TGTGCCAGCAGCTTAGGCGCTCCGAGGGTTGGAAACACCATATATTTT.

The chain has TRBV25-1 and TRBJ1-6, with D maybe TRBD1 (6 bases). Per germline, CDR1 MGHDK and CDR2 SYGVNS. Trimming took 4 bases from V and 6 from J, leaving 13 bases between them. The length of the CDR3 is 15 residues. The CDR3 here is CASSASQGFNSPLHF. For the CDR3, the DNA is TGTGCCAGCAGTGCCTCCCAGGGGTTTAATTCACCCCTCCACTTT.

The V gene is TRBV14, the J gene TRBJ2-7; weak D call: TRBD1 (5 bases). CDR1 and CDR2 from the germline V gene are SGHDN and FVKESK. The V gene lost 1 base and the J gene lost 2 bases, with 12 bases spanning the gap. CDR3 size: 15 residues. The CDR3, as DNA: TGTGCCAGCAGCCAAGGATCAGGGTTGACCTACGAGCAGTACTTC. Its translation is CASSQGSGLTYEQYF.

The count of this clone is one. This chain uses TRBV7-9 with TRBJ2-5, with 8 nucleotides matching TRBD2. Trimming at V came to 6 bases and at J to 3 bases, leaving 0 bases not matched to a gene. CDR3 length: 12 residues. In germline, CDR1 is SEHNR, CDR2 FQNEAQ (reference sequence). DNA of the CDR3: TGTGCCAGCAGGCGGGGGGAAGAGACCCAGTACTTC. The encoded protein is CASRRGEETQYF.

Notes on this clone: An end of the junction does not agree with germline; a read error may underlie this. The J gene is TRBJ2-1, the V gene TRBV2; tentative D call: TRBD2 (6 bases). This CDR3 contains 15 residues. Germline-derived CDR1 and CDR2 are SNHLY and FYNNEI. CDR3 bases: TGTGCCAGCAGCGGTCGACTAGTCTCCGACAATGAGCAGTTCTTC. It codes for CASSGRLVSDNEQFF. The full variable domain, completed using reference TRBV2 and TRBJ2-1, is EPEVTQTPSHQVTQMGQEVILRCVPISNHLYFYWYRQILGQKVEFLVSFYNNEISEKSEIFDDQFSVERPDGSNFTLKIRSTKLEDSAMYFCASSGRLVSDNEQFFGPGTRLTVL.

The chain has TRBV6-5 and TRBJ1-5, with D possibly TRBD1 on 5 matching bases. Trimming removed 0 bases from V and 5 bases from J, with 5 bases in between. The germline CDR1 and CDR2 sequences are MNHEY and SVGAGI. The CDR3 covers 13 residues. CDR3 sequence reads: CASSYSGHQPQHF. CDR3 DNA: TGTGCCAGCAGTTACTCGGGGCATCAGCCCCAGCATTTT.

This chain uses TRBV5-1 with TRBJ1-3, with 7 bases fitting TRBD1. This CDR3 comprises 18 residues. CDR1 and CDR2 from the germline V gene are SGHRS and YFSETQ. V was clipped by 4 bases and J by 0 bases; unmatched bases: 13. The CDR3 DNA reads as TGCGCCAGCAGCCTACGGACAGGAAGCTATAGCTCTGGAAACACCATATATTTT. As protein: CASSLRTGSYSSGNTIYF.

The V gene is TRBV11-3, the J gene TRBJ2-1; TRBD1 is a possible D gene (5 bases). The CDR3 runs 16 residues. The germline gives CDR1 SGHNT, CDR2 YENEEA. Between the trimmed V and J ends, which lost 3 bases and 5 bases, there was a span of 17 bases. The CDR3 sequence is CASSFRAGRENNEQFF. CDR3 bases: TGTGCCAGCAGCTTCCGGGCAGGCAGGGAAAACAATGAGCAGTTCTTC.

The CDR3, as DNA: TGTGCCAGCAGCCAAGATCCCGGACTGGGCACAGATACGCAGTATTTT. It is translated as CASSQDPGLGTDTQYF. This sequence joins TRBV14 and TRBJ2-3; possibly TRBD2 for D (5 bases). The V gene lost 0 bases and the J gene lost 1 base, with 11 bases spanning the gap. Germline V gene lookup returns CDR1 SGHDN and CDR2 FVKESK. This CDR3 is 16 amino acids long.

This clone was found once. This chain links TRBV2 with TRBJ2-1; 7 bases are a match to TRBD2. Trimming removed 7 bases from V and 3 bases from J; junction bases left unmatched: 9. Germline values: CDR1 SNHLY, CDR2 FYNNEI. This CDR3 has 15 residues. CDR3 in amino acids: CASKGWRGSYNEQFF. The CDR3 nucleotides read TGTGCCAGCAAGGGGTGGCGGGGGAGCTACAATGAGCAGTTCTTC.